The 32 T cell receptor beta chains below were found in one sample sequenced in a study of Ad26.COV2.S vaccination and SARS-CoV-2 variants (dated by TCRdb to the early 2020s). Library method: the immunoSEQ multiplex PCR assay. TCRdb mirrors the immuneACCESS table, restricted to in-frame sequences. Some clones are absent from its copies; in checked studies, under half trace to an unresolved V gene, and the reason for the others is unknown. The sample records roughly 320,000 clones, about 82% of which are singletons. The ten largest account for 1.5% to 2% of the sample. What the treatment or condition label conveys for this sample: 15 to 20 received Ad26.COV2.S at low or high dose, single or two shots; about 5 received placebo; per-sample allocation not given. For vaccine and placebo recipients, repertoires were sequenced using samples collected on day 63 after the first injection. This specimen consisted of peripheral blood, obtained in a trial of Ad26.COV2.S vaccine versus placebo. The receptors derive from a person between 18 and 65 years old who received the Ad26.COV2.S COVID-19 vaccine or a placebo.

This chain joins TRBV6-5 and TRBJ2-5, with D perhaps TRBD1 or TRBD2 (7 bases each). V lost 2 bases and J lost 6, with 16 bases in between. This CDR3 comprises 15 residues. The V gene's germline CDR1 is MNHEY and CDR2 SVGAGI. The CDR3 region is CASSYGRGLGQTQYF. The DNA for the CDR3 is TGTGCCAGCAGTTACGGGAGGGGGCTGGGGCAGACCCAGTACTTC.

The chain carries TRBV5-1 and TRBJ2-5; TRBD1 matches 9 bases. J was trimmed by 4 bases and V by 0 bases; bases with no gene match: 7. Germline CDR1 is SGHRS and CDR2 is YFSETQ. The CDR3 extends over 16 amino acids. The CDR3 sequence: CASSLGVGTGRETQYF. In nucleotides, the CDR3 is TGCGCCAGCAGCTTGGGGGTCGGGACAGGGAGAGAGACCCAGTACTTC.

This clone appeared a single time. V usage is TRBV2 and J usage is TRBJ1-4; D perhaps matches TRBD1 (5 bases). V was cut by 3 bases and J by 5 bases, with 10 bases left in between. From germline, CDR1 is SNHLY and CDR2 FYNNEI. The CDR3 is made up of 14 amino acids. The DNA for the CDR3 is TGTGCCAGCAGTGAGGGACGGATCAATGAAAAACTGTTTTTT. Protein product: CASSEGRINEKLFF.

The chain uses TRBV4-1 and TRBJ1-1; 7 positions match TRBD1. V trimming: 3 bases; J trimming: 1 base; junction bases outside the gene matches: 5. The CDR3 totals 15 residues. The germline V gene has CDR1 MGHRA and CDR2 YSYEKL. CDR3 sequence reads: CASSQYGTANTEAFF. Here the CDR3 DNA reads TGCGCCAGCAGCCAGTACGGGACAGCGAACACTGAAGCTTTCTTT.

This chain connects TRBV29-1 to TRBJ1-2, with D tentatively TRBD1 (5 bases). Trimming stripped 4 bases from V and 2 bases from J, with 5 bases between. The CDR3 consists of 11 residues. The V gene's germline CDR1 is SQVTM and CDR2 ANQGSEA. The CDR3 coding sequence is TGCAGCGTTGGACAGAACTATGGCTACACCTTC. This encodes CSVGQNYGYTF.

The V call is TRBV11-2, the J call TRBJ2-5, with 7 bases fitting TRBD2. From germline, CDR1 is SGHAT and CDR2 FQNNGV. With 5 bases clipped from V and 3 bases from J, the junction kept 9 bases outside the gene matches. The CDR3 has 15 amino acids. This chain's CDR3 is CASSPRRGVEETQYF. The CDR3 coding sequence is TGTGCCAGCAGCCCTCGCCGGGGGGTTGAAGAGACCCAGTACTTC. Variable domain in full (rest from reference TRBV11-2 and TRBJ2-5): EAGVAQSPRYKIIEKRQSVAFWCNPISGHATLYWYQQILGQGPKLLIQFQNNGVVDDSQLPKDRFSAERLKGVDSTLKIQPAKLEDSAVYLCASSPRRGVEETQYFGPGTRLLVL.

V gene TRBV19 combines with J gene TRBJ2-5; D may be TRBD1 (5 bases). The CDR3 consists of 12 residues. V shed 9 bases and J shed 7 bases, with 15 bases lying between them. The germline gives CDR1 LNHDA, CDR2 SQIVND (reference sequence). The CDR3 nucleotides are TGTGCCAGACCAGACAGCAGGTCGACCCAGTACTTC. Translated, it gives CARPDSRSTQYF. Looking up the rest from reference TRBV19 and TRBJ2-5 gives the full variable domain: DGGITQSPKYLFRKEGQNVTLSCEQNLNHDAMYWYRQDPGQGLRLIYYSQIVNDFQKGDIAEGYSVSREKKESFPLTVTSAQKNPTAFYLCARPDSRSTQYFGPGTRLLVL.

This clone appeared a few times. This chain uses TRBV5-6 with TRBJ1-2; unclear D gene. The germline V gene has CDR1 SGHDT and CDR2 YYEEEE. CDR3 length equals 13 residues. With 6 bases removed from V and 4 bases from J, the gap between germline ends came to 13 bases. The CDR3: CASTRPGGYGYTF. CDR3 in DNA: TGTGCCAGCACGAGGCCAGGCGGCTATGGCTACACCTTC.

The chain employs TRBV6-2 or TRBV6-3 and TRBJ1-2; D remains ambiguous. Germline lookup yields CDR1 MNHEY and CDR2 SVGEGT. The CDR3 covers 14 residues. Between the trimmed V and J ends, which lost 0 bases and 5 bases, there was a span of 10 bases. CDR3 region: CASSYSRAAYGYTF. In DNA form, the CDR3 reads TGTGCCAGCAGTTACTCGAGGGCAGCTTATGGCTACACCTTC.

V usage is TRBV5-8 and J usage is TRBJ1-1, with D uncertain. CDR3 length: 13 residues. Trimming cost V 0 bases and J 10 bases, with 13 bases left between them. From germline, CDR1 is SGHTS and CDR2 YDEGEE. CDR3 sequence: CASSLVQPIRAFF. For the CDR3, the DNA is TGTGCCAGCAGCTTGGTACAGCCGATTCGAGCTTTCTTT.

The rearrangement links TRBV6-2 or TRBV6-3 to TRBJ2-1, with D uncertain. Germline CDR1 reads MNHEY; CDR2 reads SVGEGT. The CDR3 contains 14 residues. The V gene lost 2 bases and the J gene lost 7 bases, with 12 bases spanning the gap. The CDR3 sequence is CASSYREGPNEQFF. DNA of the CDR3: TGTGCCAGCAGTTACAGGGAAGGGCCAAATGAGCAGTTCTTC.

V gene TRBV18 combines with J gene TRBJ1-2, with a weak D call TRBD1 (6 bases). Germline CDR1 is KGHSH and CDR2 is LQKENI. The CDR3 is 15 residues long. Trimming cost V 2 bases and J 6 bases, with 16 bases left between them. The CDR3 DNA reads as TGTGCCAGCTCACCAATGAAGGGGGACTTCAATGGCTACACCTTC. Amino acid sequence: CASSPMKGDFNGYTF.

The V and J genes are TRBV24-1 and TRBJ2-3; tentatively, D is TRBD1 (6 bases). The V and J ends lost 4 bases and 4 bases respectively, with 11 bases between them. Germline CDR1 reads KGHDR; CDR2 reads SFDVKD. CDR3 length: 14 amino acids. The CDR3 bases are TGTGCCACCAGTGACCGTCGGACAGCAGATACGCAGTATTTT. Its translation: CATSDRRTADTQYF.

The chain joins TRBV30 to TRBJ2-5; D unclear. The V gene's germline CDR1 is GTSNPN and CDR2 SVGIG (reference sequence). The length of the CDR3 is 12 residues. V shed 3 bases and J shed 2 bases, with 7 bases lying between them. The CDR3 reads CAWRQWQETQYF. The CDR3 DNA is TGTGCCTGGAGACAGTGGCAAGAGACCCAGTACTTC.

The chain combines TRBV6-1 with TRBJ2-5, with 10 positions matching TRBD2. Losses at the gene ends were 1 base for V and 2 bases for J; bases not matched to a gene: 7. This CDR3 spans 17 amino acids. Germline V gives CDR1 MNHNS, CDR2 SASEGT. The CDR3 sequence is CASSEVLAGARQETQYF. CDR3 DNA sequence: TGTGCCAGCAGTGAAGTCCTAGCGGGGGCCCGACAAGAGACCCAGTACTTC.

The V call is TRBV11-1, the J call TRBJ2-7; maybe TRBD1 (6 bases). Trimming stripped 6 bases from V and 7 bases from J, with 19 bases between. Germline values: CDR1 SGHAT, CDR2 FQDESV (reference sequence). The CDR3 totals 14 residues. The CDR3 loop reads CASRRNEVRGEQYF. The CDR3 nucleotides read TGTGCCAGCAGGAGAAATGAGGTCAGGGGTGAGCAGTACTTC.

The V call is TRBV29-1, the J call TRBJ1-1; no definite D call. The CDR3 runs 13 residues. CDR1 and CDR2 (germline): SQVTM, ANQGSEA. V was pared by 7 bases and J by 1 base, with 13 bases between. This CDR3 is CSARRVSNTEAFF. CDR3 DNA: TGCAGCGCTCGTCGGGTTTCGAACACTGAAGCTTTCTTT.

J is TRBJ1-6 and V is TRBV30; D perhaps matches TRBD1 (6 bases). Germline CDR1 and CDR2: GTSNPN and SVGIG (reference sequence). The CDR3 consists of 15 residues. V dropped 0 bases and J dropped 6 bases, with 12 bases sitting between them. The CDR3 DNA sequence: TGTGCCTGGAGTGTCGCGGGGGGCGGTAATTCACCCCTCCACTTT. It yields the protein CAWSVAGGGNSPLHF. The full variable domain, its missing parts supplied by reference TRBV30 and TRBJ1-6, is SQTIHQWPATLVQPVGSPLSLECTVEGTSNPNLYWYRQAAGRGLQLLFYSVGIGQISSEVPQNLSASRPQDRQFILSSKKLLLSDSGFYLCAWSVAGGGNSPLHFGNGTRLTVT.

V and J are TRBV6-2 or TRBV6-3 and TRBJ1-5, with D possibly TRBD1 on 5 matching bases. The V end was cut by 5 bases, the J end by 2 bases, with 10 bases between. Germline CDR1 reads MNHEY; CDR2 reads SVGEGT. This CDR3 has 14 residues. CDR3 protein: CASSHDRGNQPQHF. The CDR3 bases are TGTGCCAGCAGTCATGACAGAGGCAATCAGCCCCAGCATTTT.

This clone was seen only a few times. The gene calls are TRBV5-8 and TRBJ2-2; 10 bases line up with TRBD1. Germline trimming cut 5 bases from V and 7 bases from J; bases unmatched to any gene: 5. Germline CDR1 SGHTS, CDR2 YDEGEE. The CDR3 consists of 14 residues. The CDR3 region is CASRGQGVVGELFF. The DNA of the CDR3 is TGTGCCAGCAGAGGACAGGGGGTGGTCGGGGAGCTGTTTTTT.

This clone was recorded once. The chain employs TRBV7-9 and TRBJ1-1, with D perhaps TRBD1 (5 bases). Germline CDR1 SEHNR, CDR2 FQNEAQ (reference sequence). The germline V and J ends were trimmed by 1 base and 5 bases, with 11 bases remaining between them. The CDR3 length is 14 residues. The CDR3 region is CASSLVGGRTEAFF. CDR3 DNA: TGTGCCAGCAGCTTAGTCGGGGGTAGGACTGAAGCTTTCTTT. Full variable domain (remainder filled in from reference TRBV7-9 and TRBJ1-1): DTGVSQNPRHKITKRGQNVTFRCDPISEHNRLYWYRQTLGQGPEFLTYFQNEAQLEKSRLLSDRFSAERPKGSFSTLEIQRTEQGDSAMYLCASSLVGGRTEAFFGQGTRLTVV.

This chain uses TRBV2 with TRBJ2-3; a possible D gene is TRBD1 (6 bases). The CDR3 is made up of 15 amino acids. Germline CDR1 reads SNHLY; CDR2 reads FYNNEI. The V and J ends lost 4 bases and 5 bases respectively, with 16 bases between them. CDR3 in amino acids: CASSGIGGRKDTQYF. The CDR3 DNA sequence: TGTGCCAGCAGTGGAATAGGGGGAAGAAAAGATACGCAGTATTTT.

This sequence joins TRBV30 and TRBJ1-1; possible D gene TRBD1, 5 bases. The germline V gene has CDR1 GTSNPN and CDR2 SVGIG (reference sequence). The CDR3 extends over 13 amino acids. Trimming took 2 bases from V and 7 from J, leaving 14 bases between them. The CDR3 spells CAWSLDSLREAFF. The CDR3 nucleotides are TGTGCCTGGAGTCTAGACAGCCTACGTGAAGCTTTCTTT.

The genes are TRBV11-3 and TRBJ1-5; a weak D match, TRBD1 (6 bases). V was clipped by 3 bases and J by 7 bases, with 13 bases between them. Per the germline V gene, CDR1 is SGHNT and CDR2 is YENEEA. The CDR3 totals 14 residues. DNA of the CDR3: TGTGCCAGCAGCTTTTTACAGGGTGAACAGCCCCAGCATTTT. This gives the protein CASSFLQGEQPQHF. Full variable domain (outside the CDR3, taken from reference TRBV11-3 and TRBJ1-5): EAGVVQSPRYKIIEKKQPVAFWCNPISGHNTLYWYLQNLGQGPELLIRYENEEAVDDSQLPKDRFSAERLKGVDSTLKIQPAELGDSAVYLCASSFLQGEQPQHFGDGTRLSIL.

The chain joins TRBV12-5 to TRBJ2-3; 8 bases are a match to TRBD1. This CDR3 spans 13 amino acids. V lost 1 base to trimming and J lost 8 bases; unmatched junction nucleotides: 2. CDR1 and CDR2 (germline): LGHNT, FRNRAP. DNA of the CDR3: TGTGCTAGTGGTTTGGGCAGGGGGCTTACGCAGTATTTT. This encodes CASGLGRGLTQYF. Using reference TRBV12-5 and TRBJ2-3 for the parts outside the CDR3, the full variable domain is DARVTQTPRHKVTEMGQEVTMRCQPILGHNTVFWYRQTMMQGLELLAYFRNRAPLDDSGMPKDRFSAEMPDATLATLKIQPSEPRDSAVYFCASGLGRGLTQYFGPGTRLTVL.

The gene calls are TRBV10-3 and TRBJ2-2; the D gene is possibly TRBD2 (6 bases). V was clipped by 3 bases and J by 1 base, with 15 bases between them. Per germline, CDR1 ENHRY and CDR2 SYGVKD. CDR3 length equals 17 residues. The CDR3 DNA follows: TGTGCCATCAGTGAACCCGGGGGAGTCGTGAACACCGGGGAGCTGTTTTTT. This sequence encodes CAISEPGGVVNTGELFF.

The CDR3 DNA follows: TGTGCCAGCAGCTCGCGGGACAGCGAGATAAACACTGAAGCTTTCTTT. Its translation: CASSSRDSEINTEAFF. This sequence joins TRBV7-9 and TRBJ1-1; 7 bases map to TRBD1. CDR3 size: 16 residues. The ends lost 4 bases at V and 2 bases at J; junction bases unmatched: 10. The V gene's germline CDR1 is SEHNR and CDR2 FQNEAQ (reference sequence).

The chain is built from TRBV7-9 and TRBJ1-5; D gene ambiguous. This CDR3 contains 16 residues. Germline V gene data show CDR1 as SEHNR and CDR2 as FQNEAQ (reference sequence). Trimming cost V 5 bases and J 0 bases, with 14 bases left between them. CDR3 coding DNA: TGTGCCAGCAGCCAGTTCAATATGGCTAGCAATCAGCCCCAGCATTTT. Translation gives CASSQFNMASNQPQHF.

A single count supports this clone. The chain joins TRBV6-5 to TRBJ2-7, with D perhaps assigned TRBD1 or TRBD2 (5 bases each). Germline V CDR1 and CDR2: MNHEY, SVGAGI. The CDR3 sequence is 15 residues long. V lost 4 bases and J lost 2, with 15 bases in between. CDR3 amino acids: CASSSGPGRTYEQYF. The CDR3 nucleotides are TGTGCCAGCAGTTCCGGGCCGGGACGGACCTACGAGCAGTACTTC.

This chain connects TRBV5-1 to TRBJ1-2; TRBD1 agrees at 7 bases. CDR1 SGHRS and CDR2 YFSETQ come from the germline V gene. V gave up 2 bases and J gave up 8 bases; unmatched junction bases: 15. This CDR3 is 16 amino acids long. CDR3 protein: CASSLLRGFSIEGYTF. In DNA form, the CDR3 reads TGCGCCAGCAGCTTACTCAGGGGGTTTTCTATAGAGGGCTACACCTTC. Complete variable domain (other parts from reference TRBV5-1 and TRBJ1-2): KAGVTQTPRYLIKTRGQQVTLSCSPISGHRSVSWYQQTPGQGLQFLFEYFSETQRNKGNFPGRFSGRQFSNSRSEMNVSTLELGDSALYLCASSLLRGFSIEGYTFGSGTRLTVV.

The chain joins TRBV5-4 to TRBJ2-1; the match to TRBD2 covers 12 bases. With V trimmed by 4 bases and J by 8 bases, 7 bases remained unmatched. CDR1 is SGHNT, CDR2 YYREEE, per germline (reference sequence). The CDR3 runs to 15 residues. The CDR3, as DNA: TGTGCCAGCAGCCTAGCGGGGGGGCCTTTGTATGAGCAGTTCTTC. This codes for CASSLAGGPLYEQFF.

CDR3 amino acids: CASTPDNYNEQFF. CDR3 DNA: TGTGCCAGCACCCCGGACAACTACAATGAGCAGTTCTTC. V gene TRBV6-2 or TRBV6-3 combines with J gene TRBJ2-1, with a weak D call TRBD1 (5 bases). There are 13 residues in the CDR3. With 7 bases removed from V and 3 bases from J, the gap between germline ends came to 10 bases. Per germline, CDR1 MNHEY and CDR2 SVGEGT.